A single T cell receptor beta chain is shown here with its context. The method was immunoSEQ multiplex PCR; TCRdb's version includes in-frame clones alone and lacks a portion of them. The repertoire holds 40,000 or so clones, with roughly 78% as singletons. The source of the sample is a study of a mutant IDH1 vaccine in newly diagnosed glioma. Germline V gives CDR1 MRHNA, CDR2 SNTAGT. This CDR3 has 13 residues. J gave up 6 bases and V 5 bases, and 2 bases lay outside the gene matches. Time point here: baseline, week 1 (first vaccination visit). Treatment meaning: pre-vaccination baseline after standard-of-care therapy.

Sequences were derived from PBMCs, sampled from a glioma patient treated with radiotherapy, temozolomide or both. The genes are TRBV6-4 and TRBJ2-7; 12 bases map to TRBD1. The sequence was collected from a man aged 35 to 55 with glioma. Some clones in this sample may be carry-over from other donors' samples. The DNA for the CDR3 is TGTGCCAGCAGTCCGGGACAGGGGGCCGAGCAGTACTTC. This gives the protein CASSPGQGAEQYF.